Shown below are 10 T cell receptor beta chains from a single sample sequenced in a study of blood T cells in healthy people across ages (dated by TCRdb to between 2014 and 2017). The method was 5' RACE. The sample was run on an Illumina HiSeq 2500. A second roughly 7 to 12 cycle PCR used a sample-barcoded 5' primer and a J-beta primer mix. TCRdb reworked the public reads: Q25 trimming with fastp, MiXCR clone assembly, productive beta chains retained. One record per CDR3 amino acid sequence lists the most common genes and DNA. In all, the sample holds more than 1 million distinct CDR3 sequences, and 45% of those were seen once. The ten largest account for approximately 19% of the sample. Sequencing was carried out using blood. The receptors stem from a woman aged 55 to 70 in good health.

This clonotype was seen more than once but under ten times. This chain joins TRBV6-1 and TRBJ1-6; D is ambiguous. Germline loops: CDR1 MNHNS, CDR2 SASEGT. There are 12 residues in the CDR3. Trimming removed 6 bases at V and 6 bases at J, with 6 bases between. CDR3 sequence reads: CASRAANSPLHF. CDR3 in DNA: TGTGCCAGCAGGGCAGCTAATTCACCCCTCCACTTT.

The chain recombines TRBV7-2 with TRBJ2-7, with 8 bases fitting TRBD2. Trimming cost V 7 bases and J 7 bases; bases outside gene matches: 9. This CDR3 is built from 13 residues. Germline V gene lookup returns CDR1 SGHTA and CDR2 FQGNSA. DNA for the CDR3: TGTGCCAGCACCAAAGGGCGGGAGGTTGAGCAGTACTTC. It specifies CASTKGREVEQYF. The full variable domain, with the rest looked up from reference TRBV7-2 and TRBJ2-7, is GAGVSQSPSNKVTEKGKDVELRCDPISGHTALYWYRQSLGQGLEFLIYFQGNSAPDKSGLPSDRFSAERTGGSVSTLTIQRTQQEDSAVYLCASTKGREVEQYFGPGTRLTVT.

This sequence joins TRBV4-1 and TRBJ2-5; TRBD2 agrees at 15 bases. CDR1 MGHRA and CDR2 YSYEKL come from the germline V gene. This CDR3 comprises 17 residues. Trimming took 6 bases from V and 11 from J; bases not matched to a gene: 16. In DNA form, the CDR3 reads TGCGCCAGCAGTTTCGGACTAGCGGGAGGGCGAGAGGGTGAGCAGTACTTC. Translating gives CASSFGLAGGREGEQYF.

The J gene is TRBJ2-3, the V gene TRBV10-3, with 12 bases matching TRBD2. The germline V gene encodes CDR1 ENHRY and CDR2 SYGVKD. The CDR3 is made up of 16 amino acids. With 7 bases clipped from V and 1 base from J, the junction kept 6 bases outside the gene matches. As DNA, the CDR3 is TGTGCCATCACGGGGACTAGCGGGTACGGCACAGATACGCAGTATTTT. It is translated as CAITGTSGYGTDTQYF.

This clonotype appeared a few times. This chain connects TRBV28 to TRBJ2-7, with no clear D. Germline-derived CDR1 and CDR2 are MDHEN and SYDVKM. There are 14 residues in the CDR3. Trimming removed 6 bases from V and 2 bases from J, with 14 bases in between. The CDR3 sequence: CASRTGAGAYEQYF. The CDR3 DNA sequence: TGTGCCAGCAGGACTGGAGCTGGGGCCTACGAGCAGTACTTC. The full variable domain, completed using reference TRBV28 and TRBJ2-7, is DVKVTQSSRYLVKRTGEKVFLECVQDMDHENMFWYRQDPGLGLRLIYFSYDVKMKEKGDIPEGYSVSREKKERFSLILESASTNQTSMYLCASRTGAGAYEQYFGPGTRLTVT.

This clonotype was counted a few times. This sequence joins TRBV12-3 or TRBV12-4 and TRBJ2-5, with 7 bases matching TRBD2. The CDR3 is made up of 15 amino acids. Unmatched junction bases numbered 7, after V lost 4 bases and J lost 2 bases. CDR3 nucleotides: TGTGCCAGCAGTTCCTCGTGGGGGGGGCAAGAGACCCAGTACTTC. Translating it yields CASSSSWGGQETQYF.

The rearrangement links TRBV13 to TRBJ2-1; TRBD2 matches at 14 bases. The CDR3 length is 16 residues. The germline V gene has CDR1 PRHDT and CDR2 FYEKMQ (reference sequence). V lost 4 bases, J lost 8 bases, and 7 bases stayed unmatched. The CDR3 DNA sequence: TGTGCCAGCAGCTCCCGACTAGCGGGAGGGATCCATGAGCAGTTCTTC. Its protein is CASSSRLAGGIHEQFF.

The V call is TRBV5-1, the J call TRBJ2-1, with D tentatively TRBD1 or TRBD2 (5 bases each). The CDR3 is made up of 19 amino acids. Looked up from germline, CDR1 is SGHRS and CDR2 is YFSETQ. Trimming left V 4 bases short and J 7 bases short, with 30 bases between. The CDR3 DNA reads TGCGCCAGCAGCCCGGGGCTCGGGCCGTCTCTAGCCAGGCCGAATGAGCAGTTCTTC. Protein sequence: CASSPGLGPSLARPNEQFF.

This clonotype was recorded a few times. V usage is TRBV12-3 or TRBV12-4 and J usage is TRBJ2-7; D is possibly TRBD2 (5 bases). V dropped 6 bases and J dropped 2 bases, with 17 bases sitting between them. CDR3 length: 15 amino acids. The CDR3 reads CASRDGLTGPYEQYF. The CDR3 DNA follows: TGTGCCAGCAGAGATGGACTCACGGGTCCCTACGAGCAGTACTTC.

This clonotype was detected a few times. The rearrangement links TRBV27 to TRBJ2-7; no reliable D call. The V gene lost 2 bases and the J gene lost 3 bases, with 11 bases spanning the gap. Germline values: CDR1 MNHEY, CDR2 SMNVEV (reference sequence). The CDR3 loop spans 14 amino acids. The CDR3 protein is CASSLGVNLYEQYF. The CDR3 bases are TGTGCCAGCAGTTTAGGAGTAAACCTCTACGAGCAGTACTTC.